These 29 T cell receptor beta chains share one sample of origin, sequenced in a study of shared clonotypes between healthy human individuals. Assay: immunoSEQ multiplex PCR; the TCRdb copy retains only in-frame clones and omits some. The sample has 600,000 or so clones, 95% to 98% seen once. Cells designated naive CD8 were CD45RO-negative and were positively selected for CCR7, with terminally differentiated effector memory CD45RA+ cells excluded. Sequencing input: naive CD8+ T cells sorted from blood. These receptors originate from a man younger than 40 in good health.

CDR3: CASSPPAGRERDYEQYF. The CDR3 nucleotides read TGTGCCAGCTCACCACCGGCCGGACGGGAGCGGGACTACGAGCAGTACTTC. The chain has TRBV18 and TRBJ2-7, with 7 bases lining up with TRBD2. This CDR3 is built from 17 residues. The J segment lost 3 bases and the V segment lost 0 bases, leaving 11 bases of the junction unmatched. From germline, CDR1 is KGHSH and CDR2 LQKENI.

This rearrangement joins TRBV7-9 to TRBJ2-7; 8 bases fit TRBD1. The CDR3 covers 13 residues. Looked up from germline, CDR1 is SEHNR and CDR2 is FQNEAQ (reference sequence). The chain's CDR3 is CATGDRSSYEQYF. CDR3 nucleotides: TGTGCGACCGGGGACAGGAGCTCCTACGAGCAGTACTTC.

A remark on this clone: Other DNA sequences of this sample code for an identical CDR3. The CDR3 reads CASSPGQGPYEQYF. The CDR3 coding sequence is TGTGCCAGCAGTCCGGGACAGGGTCCCTACGAGCAGTACTTC. V usage is TRBV27 and J usage is TRBJ2-7, with TRBD1 matching over 9 bases. CDR3 length: 14 amino acids. V shed 5 bases, J shed 2 bases, and the junction held 4 bases outside the gene matches. Germline V lookup: CDR1 MNHEY, CDR2 SMNVEV (reference sequence).

This rearrangement joins TRBV7-8 to TRBJ2-1, with 9 bases matching TRBD2. The CDR3 contains 18 residues. V trimming: 5 bases; J trimming: 0 bases; junction bases outside the gene matches: 11. Looked up from germline, CDR1 is SGHVS and CDR2 is FQNEAQ. CDR3 DNA: TGTGCCAGCAGCGGCCCTTCGGCGGGAGGGCCCTCCTACAATGAGCAGTTCTTC. Its translation is CASSGPSAGGPSYNEQFF.

The chain is built from TRBV2 and TRBJ1-4; 8 nucleotides align to TRBD1. Germline V gene data show CDR1 as SNHLY and CDR2 as FYNNEI. After removal of 6 bases from V and 7 bases from J, the junction contained 7 bases not matched to a gene. The CDR3 length is 14 residues. The chain's CDR3 is CASRKTGAGEKLFF. The DNA for the CDR3 is TGTGCCAGCAGGAAGACAGGGGCAGGTGAAAAACTGTTTTTT.

This clone is a singleton in its sample. The V call is TRBV19, the J call TRBJ2-7; 12 nucleotides match TRBD2. Losses at the gene ends were 1 base for V and 3 bases for J; bases not matched to a gene: 4. Germline V CDR1 and CDR2: LNHDA, SQIVND (reference sequence). The CDR3 has 16 amino acids. In DNA form, the CDR3 reads TGTGCCAGTAGTATAGGTCTGACTAGCGGGGGCTACGAGCAGTACTTC. It is translated as CASSIGLTSGGYEQYF. Full variable domain (outside the CDR3, taken from reference TRBV19 and TRBJ2-7): DGGITQSPKYLFRKEGQNVTLSCEQNLNHDAMYWYRQDPGQGLRLIYYSQIVNDFQKGDIAEGYSVSREKKESFPLTVTSAQKNPTAFYLCASSIGLTSGGYEQYFGPGTRLTVT.

The chain couples TRBV7-8 to TRBJ2-3, with TRBD1 matching over 8 bases. The CDR3 loop spans 15 amino acids. The germline CDR1 and CDR2 sequences are SGHVS and FQNEAQ. After removal of 4 bases from V and 2 bases from J, the junction contained 5 bases not matched to a gene. The CDR3 DNA reads as TGTGCCAGCAGCTCACCGGGACAGGACACAGATACGCAGTATTTT. Translated: CASSSPGQDTDTQYF. The whole variable domain, filled in from reference TRBV7-8 and TRBJ2-3, reads GAGVSQSPRYKVAKRGQDVALRCDPISGHVSLFWYQQALGQGPEFLTYFQNEAQLDKSGLPSDRFFAERPEGSVSTLKIQRTQQEDSAVYLCASSSPGQDTDTQYFGPGTRLTVL.

The CDR3 region has the DNA TGTGCCAGCAGCTTGATCGGAGGATCGTACAATGAGCAGTTCTTC. Translation gives CASSLIGGSYNEQFF. The chain links TRBV7-2 to TRBJ2-1, with a possible D match to TRBD2 (5 bases). The germline CDR1 and CDR2 sequences are SGHTA and FQGNSA. The CDR3 runs 15 residues. V was trimmed by 3 bases and J by 4 bases, leaving 13 bases between them.

This clone has a single count. The chain couples TRBV11-3 to TRBJ1-5; 8 bases map to TRBD1. CDR3 length equals 16 residues. With 5 bases clipped from V and 2 bases from J, the junction kept 8 bases outside the gene matches. CDR1 and CDR2 from the germline V gene are SGHNT and YENEEA. CDR3 in DNA: TGTGCCAGCAGCGGGGGGGACAGGCCCGGCAATCAGCCCCAGCATTTT. The encoded protein is CASSGGDRPGNQPQHF.

The chain employs TRBV16 and TRBJ2-2; D might be TRBD1 (5 bases). Germline CDR1 reads KGHSY; CDR2 reads FQNENV. V was pared by 2 bases and J by 2 bases, with 9 bases between. The CDR3 is 15 amino acids. CDR3 residues: CASSQRTSNTGELFF. The CDR3 DNA sequence: TGTGCCAGCAGCCAAAGGACAAGTAACACCGGGGAGCTGTTTTTT.

The chain links TRBV5-1 to TRBJ1-1; 10 bases align to TRBD1. The CDR3 has 16 amino acids. Per germline, CDR1 SGHRS and CDR2 YFSETQ. Losses at the gene ends were 2 bases for V and 5 bases for J; bases not matched to a gene: 9. CDR3 sequence: CASSFRTGGTGTEAFF. CDR3 nucleotide sequence: TGCGCCAGCAGCTTTCGGACAGGGGGGACGGGGACTGAAGCTTTCTTT.

This rearrangement joins TRBV30 to TRBJ2-7; possible D gene TRBD1, 5 bases. The ends were cut back, 0 bases at V and 5 bases at J, with 14 bases in the middle. The CDR3 is 14 residues long. CDR1 is GTSNPN, CDR2 SVGIG, per germline (reference sequence). The CDR3, as DNA: TGTGCCTGGAGTGTAGGTGCAGGGATCGACGAGCAGTACTTC. Its translation: CAWSVGAGIDEQYF.

The V call is TRBV4-1, the J call TRBJ2-1, with D unresolved. The CDR3 has 14 residues. Germline-derived CDR1 and CDR2 are MGHRA and YSYEKL. Trimming cost V 0 bases and J 8 bases, with 11 bases left between them. This CDR3 is CASSQENKVHEQFF. The CDR3 DNA sequence: TGCGCCAGCAGCCAAGAAAATAAGGTCCATGAGCAGTTCTTC.

V is TRBV27 and J is TRBJ2-3, with 8 bases that match TRBD2. Germline V gives CDR1 MNHEY, CDR2 SMNVEV (reference sequence). The CDR3 is 14 amino acids. Losses at the gene ends were 5 bases for V and 0 bases for J; bases not matched to a gene: 1. The CDR3: CASSPSGSTDTQYF. The CDR3 DNA reads as TGTGCCAGCAGTCCTAGCGGGAGCACAGATACGCAGTATTTT.

This clone was detected once. The rearrangement uses TRBV7-9 and TRBJ2-3; the D is unclear. The V end lost 0 bases, the J end lost 1 base, and 11 bases lay between the germline ends. Germline V gene sequence: CDR1 SEHNR, CDR2 FQNEAQ (reference sequence). This CDR3 contains 16 residues. CDR3: CASSLAQPYGTDTQYF. In DNA form, the CDR3 reads TGTGCCAGCAGCTTAGCGCAGCCGTACGGCACAGATACGCAGTATTTT.

The chain couples TRBV5-1 to TRBJ2-1, with TRBD2 identical over 9 bases. The CDR3 runs to 17 residues. V lost 5 bases and J lost 8; bases outside the gene matches: 17. The germline V gene has CDR1 SGHRS and CDR2 YFSETQ. The DNA of the CDR3 is TGCGCCAGCAGGGGGTTAGCGGGAGAGGCTTACACGGATGAGCAGTTCTTC. As protein: CASRGLAGEAYTDEQFF.

The V gene is TRBV2, the J gene TRBJ1-5; no clear D. Trimming took off 6 bases at V and 6 bases at J, with 6 bases between the two ends. Germline CDR1 is SNHLY and CDR2 is FYNNEI. The CDR3 is 11 amino acids. CDR3 region: CASRGGQPQHF. The CDR3 DNA reads as TGTGCCAGCAGAGGAGGTCAGCCCCAGCATTTT.

The V and J genes are TRBV7-2 and TRBJ2-1, with a weak D call TRBD1 (6 bases). CDR1 is SGHTA and CDR2 is FQGNSA in the germline V gene. The CDR3 sequence is 14 residues long. Trimming took off 3 bases at V and 8 bases at J, with 14 bases between the two ends. CDR3 in amino acids: CASSFPGTLYEQFF. For the CDR3, the DNA is TGTGCCAGCAGCTTCCCCGGGACACTATATGAGCAGTTCTTC.

This chain uses TRBV9 with TRBJ2-3; TRBD2 might be the D (6 bases). Trimming removed 7 bases from V and 0 bases from J, with 12 bases in between. Germline loops: CDR1 SGDLS, CDR2 YYNGEE. The CDR3 contains 14 residues. This chain's CDR3 is CASRGGNSTDTQYF. CDR3 coding DNA: TGTGCCAGCCGGGGCGGGAATAGCACAGATACGCAGTATTTT.

This sequence joins TRBV2 and TRBJ1-2, with 9 bases that match TRBD1. Germline V gene lookup returns CDR1 SNHLY and CDR2 FYNNEI. The CDR3 sequence is 15 residues long. The V segment lost 4 bases and the J segment 5 bases; nucleotides outside the gene matches: 8. CDR3: CASSGGGQGSYGYTF. CDR3 coding DNA: TGTGCCAGCAGTGGAGGAGGACAGGGGTCATATGGCTACACCTTC.

This rearrangement joins TRBV2 to TRBJ1-2; D is uncertain. Germline V gene lookup returns CDR1 SNHLY and CDR2 FYNNEI. Trimming pared 3 bases from V and 5 bases from J, leaving 13 bases between. This CDR3 has 14 amino acids. CDR3 sequence reads: CASSDSGAGYGYTF. The CDR3 nucleotides read TGTGCCAGCAGTGACTCGGGAGCAGGTTATGGCTACACCTTC.

This chain uses TRBV28 with TRBJ1-2, with unresolved D. V dropped 6 bases and J dropped 8 bases, with 28 bases sitting between them. This CDR3 has 17 amino acids. Germline V CDR1 and CDR2: MDHEN, SYDVKM. The CDR3 reads CASSPAVPWSMETGYTF. DNA of the CDR3: TGTGCCAGCAGCCCGGCCGTTCCCTGGTCGATGGAGACGGGCTACACCTTC.

This chain links TRBV4-1 with TRBJ1-1, with D tentatively TRBD1 (5 bases). The length of the CDR3 is 13 residues. Germline values: CDR1 MGHRA, CDR2 YSYEKL. V lost 4 bases, J lost 2 bases, and 8 bases lay in between. The DNA of the CDR3 is TGCGCCAGCAGCCTGGGACCTAACACTGAAGCTTTCTTT. Protein sequence: CASSLGPNTEAFF.

This chain links TRBV7-8 with TRBJ2-7, with 10 bases fitting TRBD1. The CDR3 has 15 residues. V lost 3 bases and J lost 7; bases outside the gene matches: 9. The V gene's germline CDR1 is SGHVS and CDR2 FQNEAQ. This CDR3 reads CASSFTGTGAGEQYF. CDR3 nucleotides: TGTGCCAGCAGCTTTACCGGGACAGGGGCAGGAGAGCAGTACTTC.

This chain links TRBV7-2 with TRBJ2-7, with D maybe TRBD2 (5 bases). The germline V gene has CDR1 SGHTA and CDR2 FQGNSA. V lost 5 bases, J lost 5 bases, and 16 bases lay in between. The CDR3 sequence is 14 residues long. The CDR3: CASSMDRLSDEQYF. As DNA, the CDR3 is TGTGCCAGCAGCATGGACCGTCTTAGCGACGAGCAGTACTTC.

DNA of the CDR3: TGCGCCAGCAGTGATAGCGGCAGGTACAATGAGCAGTTCTTC. Protein product: CASSDSGRYNEQFF. The rearrangement joins TRBV10-1 to TRBJ2-1, with D possibly matching TRBD2 (6 bases). Trimming took 3 bases from V and 4 from J, leaving 10 bases between them. CDR3 size: 14 residues. Per germline, CDR1 WNHNN and CDR2 SYGVQD (reference sequence).

The CDR3 region is CASSPLVRREGAGGNEQYF. The CDR3 DNA is TGTGCCAGCAGCCCCTTAGTTCGCAGGGAGGGAGCGGGAGGTAACGAGCAGTACTTC. This chain joins TRBV13 and TRBJ2-7; 9 bases fit TRBD2. CDR3 size: 19 residues. The ends lost 5 bases at V and 5 bases at J; junction bases unmatched: 22. In germline, CDR1 is PRHDT, CDR2 FYEKMQ (reference sequence).

The chain links TRBV13 to TRBJ2-2, with 8 positions matching TRBD1. Germline CDR1 and CDR2: PRHDT and FYEKMQ (reference sequence). The V segment lost 5 bases and the J segment 6 bases; nucleotides outside the gene matches: 14. This CDR3 is built from 17 residues. CDR3 sequence: CASSPKTGQGNPGELFF. The CDR3 region has the DNA TGTGCCAGCAGCCCAAAAACCGGACAGGGCAACCCCGGGGAGCTGTTTTTT. The variable domain in full, completed from reference TRBV13 and TRBJ2-2, reads AAGVIQSPRHLIKEKRETATLKCYPIPRHDTVYWYQQGPGQDPQFLISFYEKMQSDKGSIPDRFSAQQFSDYHSELNMSSLELGDSALYFCASSPKTGQGNPGELFFGEGSRLTVL.

This chain joins TRBV29-1 and TRBJ2-7; D is possibly TRBD1 (6 bases). Trimming took 3 bases from V and 1 from J, leaving 10 bases between them. The CDR3 extends over 13 amino acids. CDR1 is SQVTM, CDR2 ANQGSEA, per germline. In nucleotides, the CDR3 is TGCAGCGTTGAGTCAGGGACATCCTACGAGCAGTACTTC. Encoded protein: CSVESGTSYEQYF.